Described below is a single T cell receptor beta chain sequence and its context. What it binds is not known. This specimen belongs to a study of Graves' ophthalmopathy and Graves' hyperthyroidism. Study details: Researchers classed hyperthyroidism as stable given no ophthalmopathy within 18 months of follow-up. Whole-study results and caveats: Cross-validated, the 13-signature model showed 87.88%/81.08% sensitivity/specificity, and 80%/75% in the test set.

Only newly diagnosed hyperthyroidism patients aged 18 to 65, with under 2 months' duration, were enrolled. The authors amplified TCR beta CDR3 regions, and they did so from RNA transcripts for repertoire sequencing. HTBI primers were used in a first-round RT-PCR, which preceded a second-round multiplex PCR. TCRdb ran MiXCR on the multiplex PCR reads and lists one entry per CDR3 protein. The sample carries a few hundred thousand distinct CDR3 sequences, about 35% recorded once. The CDR3 length is 14 residues. Looked up from germline, CDR1 is SGHTA and CDR2 is FQGNSA. V lost 6 bases, J lost 5 bases, and 17 bases lay in between.

This rearrangement joins TRBV7-2 to TRBJ2-7; D might be TRBD1 (5 bases). This sequence was found in an adult man with Graves' hyperthyroidism. Sequences were obtained from peripheral blood or thyroid tissue (not recorded which). The CDR3 DNA reads as TGTGCCAGCAGACTCCGAGTGGGGCAGGACGAGCAGTACTTC. It specifies CASRLRVGQDEQYF.